The 26 T cell receptor beta chains given below trace back to one sample, sequenced in a study of blood T cell repertoires in COVID-19. Profiled with immunoSEQ multiplex PCR; TCRdb holds only in-frame clones, not every one. The sample lists 80,000 to 100,000 clones, 86% occurring once. Sequenced input: peripheral blood. The receptor set was obtained from a woman aged 80 or older in a cohort sampled during active or convalescent COVID-19.

The V gene is TRBV9, the J gene TRBJ1-1; 8 bases align to TRBD1. The CDR3 covers 14 residues. V shed 6 bases, J shed 4 bases, and the junction held 8 bases outside the gene matches. The germline V gene has CDR1 SGDLS and CDR2 YYNGEE. CDR3 DNA sequence: TGTGCCAGCAATTCCCAGGGGGCTGGCACTGAAGCTTTCTTT. It is translated as CASNSQGAGTEAFF.

V usage is TRBV18 and J usage is TRBJ1-1; 8 bases fit TRBD1. The CDR3 is 13 residues long. V trimming: 5 bases; J trimming: 1 base; junction bases outside the gene matches: 0. Germline V lookup: CDR1 KGHSH, CDR2 LQKENI. The CDR3 bases are TGTGCCAGCTCAGGACAGGGGAACACTGAAGCTTTCTTT. Amino acids: CASSGQGNTEAFF.

This clone has a single count. V and J are TRBV27 and TRBJ1-1; D is possibly TRBD1 (5 bases). V was pared by 2 bases and J by 3 bases, with 13 bases between. The CDR3 length is 15 residues. Germline CDR1 and CDR2: MNHEY and SMNVEV (reference sequence). The CDR3 loop reads CASSLGGDVYTEAFF. CDR3 DNA: TGTGCCAGCAGTTTAGGAGGGGATGTGTACACTGAAGCTTTCTTT.

The V and J genes are TRBV30 and TRBJ1-5, with D unclear. The germline V gene encodes CDR1 GTSNPN and CDR2 SVGIG (reference sequence). CDR3 length equals 14 residues. V was cut by 0 bases and J by 1 base, with 7 bases left in between. In nucleotides, the CDR3 is TGTGCCTGGAGTGTACCCGGGAGCAATCAGCCCCAGCATTTT. This sequence encodes CAWSVPGSNQPQHF.

This clone was detected only once. The genes are TRBV5-1 and TRBJ2-3; maybe TRBD1 (6 bases). The CDR3 consists of 14 residues. V lost 1 base, J lost 3 bases, and 9 bases lay in between. Germline V gene sequence: CDR1 SGHRS, CDR2 YFSETQ. CDR3 amino acids: CASSLRTDTDTQYF. The CDR3 DNA reads as TGCGCCAGCAGCTTGAGGACAGATACAGATACGCAGTATTTT.

CDR3: CASSLSFADYGYTF. In nucleotides, the CDR3 is TGTGCCAGCAGCTTAAGTTTCGCGGACTATGGCTACACCTTC. This sequence joins TRBV11-3 and TRBJ1-2; no clear D gene. The CDR3 totals 14 residues. The V gene's germline CDR1 is SGHNT and CDR2 YENEEA. V lost 2 bases and J lost 3, with 10 bases in between.

The chain is built from TRBV3-1 (or the pseudogene TRBV3-2) and TRBJ2-1, with 7 bases aligning to TRBD2. Per germline, CDR1 LGHDT and CDR2 YNNKEL (reference sequence). The CDR3 is 16 amino acids. Trimming removed 1 base from V and 7 bases from J; junction bases left unmatched: 10. CDR3 region: CASSQGGGPIMNEQFF. The DNA of the CDR3 is TGTGCCAGCAGCCAAGGGGGAGGGCCGATTATGAATGAGCAGTTCTTC.

The genes are TRBV5-1 and TRBJ1-2; 11 nucleotides match TRBD1. The CDR3 spans 16 residues. J was trimmed by 4 bases and V by 0 bases; bases with no gene match: 5. Germline values: CDR1 SGHRS, CDR2 YFSETQ. This CDR3 reads CASSLAPGTGGYGYTF. The CDR3 nucleotides are TGCGCCAGCAGCTTGGCACCCGGGACAGGGGGCTATGGCTACACCTTC.

The chain employs TRBV7-3 and TRBJ2-1, with D possibly TRBD1 on 5 matching bases. The germline V and J ends were trimmed by 2 bases and 10 bases, with 15 bases remaining between them. This CDR3 has 14 amino acids. Germline loops: CDR1 SGHTA, CDR2 FQGTGA. The CDR3 protein is CASSLGLQVGEQFF. CDR3 coding DNA: TGTGCCAGCAGCTTAGGGCTACAGGTCGGGGAGCAGTTCTTC.

The rearrangement joins TRBV6-5 to TRBJ1-2; D is unclear. Germline V lookup: CDR1 MNHEY, CDR2 SVGAGI. Deletions cut 1 base from V and 4 bases from J, with 7 bases between. The CDR3 loop spans 13 amino acids. CDR3 DNA: TGTGCCAGCAGTTACTTCGGAGCCTATGGCTACACCTTC. This encodes CASSYFGAYGYTF.

In its sample, this clone was seen once. The chain joins TRBV5-4 to TRBJ2-1, with TRBD2 as a possible D gene (7 bases). The CDR3 loop spans 17 amino acids. Germline-derived CDR1 and CDR2 are SGHNT and YYREEE (reference sequence). V lost 3 bases and J 0 bases, leaving 16 bases between the germline ends. The CDR3 sequence is CASSSGGGADSYNEQFF. CDR3 bases: TGTGCCAGCAGCTCCGGAGGGGGGGCCGACTCCTACAATGAGCAGTTCTTC.

In this sample, this clone turned up a few times. This sequence joins TRBV7-8 and TRBJ2-7; 7 nucleotides align to TRBD2. The CDR3 spans 14 residues. Germline lookup yields CDR1 SGHVS and CDR2 FQNEAQ. V shed 5 bases, J shed 5 bases, and the junction held 9 bases outside the gene matches. The CDR3: CASSPKRESNEQYF. DNA for the CDR3: TGTGCCAGCAGCCCGAAGCGGGAAAGCAACGAGCAGTACTTC. The whole variable domain, remainder taken from reference TRBV7-8 and TRBJ2-7, is GAGVSQSPRYKVAKRGQDVALRCDPISGHVSLFWYQQALGQGPEFLTYFQNEAQLDKSGLPSDRFFAERPEGSVSTLKIQRTQQEDSAVYLCASSPKRESNEQYFGPGTRLTVT.

This rearrangement joins TRBV28 to TRBJ2-1; 12 bases fit TRBD2. Germline V gives CDR1 MDHEN, CDR2 SYDVKM. Germline trimming cut 8 bases from V and 8 bases from J; bases unmatched to any gene: 4. CDR3 length equals 13 residues. CDR3 sequence: CASWLAGGYEQFF. CDR3 sequence (DNA): TGTGCCAGCTGGCTAGCGGGAGGGTATGAGCAGTTCTTC.

The chain joins TRBV19 to TRBJ2-3, with a tentative D call TRBD1 (6 bases). Germline V gene lookup returns CDR1 LNHDA and CDR2 SQIVND (reference sequence). The length of the CDR3 is 15 residues. V was trimmed by 6 bases and J by 2 bases, leaving 15 bases between them. The CDR3 nucleotides are TGTGCCAGTAGGAAACAGGGTCCCTACACAGATACGCAGTATTTT. Protein: CASRKQGPYTDTQYF.

This clone was observed a few times. The chain employs TRBV5-1 and TRBJ2-5; tentative D call: TRBD2 (6 bases). V lost 0 bases and J 5 bases, leaving 14 bases between the germline ends. CDR1 SGHRS and CDR2 YFSETQ come from the germline V gene. The CDR3 runs to 15 residues. CDR3 sequence (DNA): TGCGCCAGCAGCTTGGTACCGGGAGTGCACGAGACCCAGTACTTC. This sequence encodes CASSLVPGVHETQYF.

This clone is a singleton in its sample. This chain links TRBV7-9 with TRBJ1-1, with 7 bases matching TRBD1. V was clipped by 5 bases and J by 3 bases; unmatched bases: 6. In germline, CDR1 is SEHNR, CDR2 FQNEAQ (reference sequence). This CDR3 has 14 amino acids. The CDR3 reads CASSVGDSYTEAFF. The DNA of the CDR3 is TGTGCCAGCAGCGTGGGGGACAGCTACACTGAAGCTTTCTTT. Supplemented by reference TRBV7-9 and TRBJ1-1, the full variable domain reads DTGVSQNPRHKITKRGQNVTFRCDPISEHNRLYWYRQTLGQGPEFLTYFQNEAQLEKSRLLSDRFSAERPKGSFSTLEIQRTEQGDSAMYLCASSVGDSYTEAFFGQGTRLTVV.

This clone was seen a few times. V usage is TRBV24-1 and J usage is TRBJ1-5; 8 nucleotides agree with TRBD1. Unmatched junction bases numbered 7, after V lost 8 bases and J lost 2 bases. The CDR3 has 15 residues. Germline assignment: CDR1 KGHDR and CDR2 SFDVKD. CDR3 sequence reads: CATTFRGHCNQPQHF. DNA of the CDR3: TGTGCCACCACATTCAGGGGGCATTGCAATCAGCCCCAGCATTTT.

A single count supports this clone. The gene calls are TRBV18 and TRBJ1-5; 8 bases line up with TRBD1. Unmatched junction bases numbered 11, after V lost 2 bases and J lost 5 bases. CDR1 is KGHSH and CDR2 is LQKENI in the germline V gene. CDR3 length: 17 amino acids. The DNA for the CDR3 is TGTGCCAGCTCACCATTCCCGGCCGGACAGGGCCATCAGCCCCAGCATTTT. Its protein is CASSPFPAGQGHQPQHF.

This chain joins TRBV28 and TRBJ2-7; tentatively, D is TRBD1 (5 bases). CDR3 length equals 13 residues. CDR1 is MDHEN, CDR2 SYDVKM, per germline. V lost 2 bases and J 4 bases, leaving 9 bases between the germline ends. CDR3 in DNA: TGTGCCAGCAGTTTAAACAGGCGGTACGAGCAGTACTTC. Translation gives CASSLNRRYEQYF.

This clone was recorded a few times. The J gene is TRBJ1-3, the V gene TRBV11-3; a possible D gene is TRBD1 (6 bases). This CDR3 has 15 residues. V shed 0 bases and J shed 1 base, with 7 bases lying between them. Germline values: CDR1 SGHNT, CDR2 YENEEA. The chain's CDR3 is CASSLDRGSGNTIYF. In nucleotides, the CDR3 is TGTGCCAGCAGCTTAGACAGGGGATCTGGAAACACCATATATTTT.

The chain couples TRBV11-2 to TRBJ2-5; possibly TRBD2 for D (5 bases). This CDR3 comprises 13 residues. Germline V gene sequence: CDR1 SGHAT, CDR2 FQNNGV. V was cut by 8 bases and J by 3 bases, with 13 bases left in between. DNA of the CDR3: TGTGCCAGCTCCCCCGGGGAAAAAGAGACCCAGTACTTC. It specifies CASSPGEKETQYF.

This clone was seen a single time. This chain joins TRBV6-1 and TRBJ1-2, with D perhaps matching TRBD1 (5 bases). CDR1 is MNHNS and CDR2 is SASEGT in the germline V gene. Trimming removed 3 bases from V and 7 bases from J, with 15 bases in between. The length of the CDR3 is 14 residues. CDR3 sequence (DNA): TGTGCCAGCAGTGATATGGGGCTTTATAGTGGCTACACCTTC. This sequence encodes CASSDMGLYSGYTF.

The V and J genes are TRBV5-1 and TRBJ2-2; possibly TRBD1 for D (6 bases). The V and J ends lost 4 bases and 2 bases respectively, with 9 bases between them. Germline CDR1 and CDR2: SGHRS and YFSETQ. The CDR3 is made up of 14 amino acids. This chain's CDR3 is CASSRQENTGELFF. The CDR3 coding sequence is TGCGCCAGCAGCCGACAGGAAAACACCGGGGAGCTGTTTTTT.

The rearrangement joins TRBV30 to TRBJ2-1; D not certain. CDR3 length equals 18 residues. V lost 2 bases and J lost 10, with 30 bases in between. The germline gives CDR1 GTSNPN, CDR2 SVGIG (reference sequence). The CDR3 is CAWSTYSPRSDTIGEQFF. CDR3 DNA sequence: TGTGCCTGGAGTACTTATAGTCCCCGTTCTGATACAATCGGGGAGCAGTTCTTC.

The chain recombines TRBV7-9 with TRBJ2-1; D gene ambiguous. Germline lookup yields CDR1 SEHNR and CDR2 FQNEAQ (reference sequence). CDR3 length: 14 residues. V was cut by 5 bases and J by 5 bases, with 13 bases left in between. Here the CDR3 reads CASSHIDWDNEQFF. CDR3 DNA: TGTGCCAGCAGCCACATTGACTGGGACAATGAGCAGTTCTTC. The full variable domain, completed using reference TRBV7-9 and TRBJ2-1, is DTGVSQNPRHKITKRGQNVTFRCDPISEHNRLYWYRQTLGQGPEFLTYFQNEAQLEKSRLLSDRFSAERPKGSFSTLEIQRTEQGDSAMYLCASSHIDWDNEQFFGPGTRLTVL.

The CDR3 loop is CASSSDRGREKLFF. For the CDR3, the DNA is TGTGCCAGCAGCTCGGACAGGGGGCGAGAAAAACTGTTTTTT. The chain joins TRBV5-4 to TRBJ1-4, with 11 bases identical to TRBD1. J was trimmed by 8 bases and V by 3 bases; bases with no gene match: 3. CDR1 is SGHNT, CDR2 YYREEE, per germline (reference sequence). The CDR3 loop spans 14 amino acids.